Listed below are T cell receptor beta chains from one sample, sequenced in a study of cytomegalovirus exposure and HLA in healthy donors. The method was immunoSEQ multiplex PCR; TCRdb's version includes in-frame clones alone and lacks a portion of them. Of roughly 120,000 clones in the sample, about four fifths were seen once. Sequencing was done on a sample of PBMCs. All receptors derive from a woman aged 18-30 years in good health and CMV-seropositive. The CDR3 runs from the conserved cysteine through the conserved F or W. Each record gives: V gene, clone size, D gene, J gene, CDR3 protein, CDR3 DNA. The D gene is left open where the match is weak. The listing skips clone size in some rows; elsewhere it reads once, few, many or a size class.

TRBV7-9,-,TRBD1,TRBJ1-2,CASSGGGTGGAHGYTF,TGTGCCAGCAGCGGGGGGGGCACAGGGGGCGCACATGGCTACACCTTC
TRBV5-6,few,TRBD1,TRBJ2-7,CASSYRDSQKERYF,TGTGCCAGCAGCTATCGGGACAGTCAAAAGGAGCGGTACTTC
TRBV5-1,-,-,TRBJ2-5,CASSFRRDQETQYF,TGCGCCAGCAGCTTCCGCCGGGACCAAGAGACCCAGTACTTC
TRBV21-1,-,-,TRBJ1-2,CASNPGQGPPVVTNYGYTF,TGTGCCAGCAACCCTGGACAGGGACCTCCCGTCGTAACTAACTATGGCTACACCTTC
TRBV9,few,-,TRBJ1-1,CASSVVDLGGTEAFF,TGTGCCAGCAGCGTAGTAGACCTTGGGGGGACTGAAGCTTTCTTT
TRBV30,-,-,TRBJ1-1,CAWSRQGFRNTEAFF,TGTGCCTGGAGTCGGCAGGGTTTTAGGAACACTGAAGCTTTCTTT
TRBV6-5,-,-,TRBJ1-2,CASSLGGGENYGYTF,TGTGCCAGCAGTTTAGGGGGTGGAGAGAACTATGGCTACACCTTC
TRBV7-9,-,-,TRBJ1-1,CASSLEGVWTEAFF,TGTGCCAGCAGCTTAGAGGGGGTATGGACTGAAGCTTTCTTT
TRBV7-8,-,TRBD2,TRBJ2-1,CASSLLAGGGNEQFF,TGTGCCAGCAGCTTACTAGCGGGAGGGGGTAATGAGCAGTTCTTC
TRBV27,-,TRBD1,TRBJ2-5,CASSIDRTGGFQETQYF,TGTGCCAGCAGCATAGACCGGACAGGGGGTTTTCAAGAGACCCAGTACTTC
TRBV5-1,-,TRBD2,TRBJ2-3,CASSLAGTRITDTQYF,TGCGCCAGCAGCCTCGCAGGGACTAGAATCACAGATACGCAGTATTTT
TRBV27,-,-,TRBJ2-1,CASTHSPGAYNEQFF,TGTGCCAGCACCCATTCACCGGGAGCTTACAATGAGCAGTTCTTC
TRBV2,-,-,TRBJ1-5,CASSGSVYSNQPQHF,TGTGCCAGCAGTGGGTCAGTGTATAGCAATCAGCCCCAGCATTTT
TRBV28,-,-,TRBJ2-5,CASSFTGTQYF,TGTGCCAGCAGTTTTACGGGGACCCAGTACTTC
TRBV7-2,-,TRBD2,TRBJ2-3,CASSLRPTSGSGLTDTQYF,TGTGCCAGCAGCTTAAGGCCGACTAGCGGGAGTGGGTTGACAGATACGCAGTATTTT
TRBV7-3,-,TRBD1,TRBJ1-1,CASSLKQQGTEAFF,TGTGCCAGCAGCTTAAAACAACAGGGGACTGAAGCTTTCTTT
TRBV6-5,-,TRBD1,TRBJ2-7,CASSTRQGEQYF,TGTGCCAGCAGTACCCGACAGGGCGAGCAGTACTTC
TRBV27,-,-,TRBJ1-1,CASSLLEGMNTEAFF,TGTGCCAGCAGTTTATTGGAGGGGATGAACACTGAAGCTTTCTTT
TRBV6-5,few,TRBD2,TRBJ2-7,CASSTSGLLYEQYF,TGTGCCAGCAGCACTAGCGGACTACTCTACGAGCAGTACTTC
TRBV11-1,once,-,TRBJ2-4,CASSAIRGKNIQYF,TGTGCCAGCAGCGCGATAAGGGGAAAAAACATTCAGTACTTC
TRBV27,-,TRBD2,TRBJ2-1,CASSSLAVSYNEQFF,TGTGCCAGCAGTTCCCTAGCGGTCTCCTACAATGAGCAGTTCTTC
TRBV6-1,-,-,TRBJ1-6,CASSGRYNSPLHF,TGTGCCAGCAGTGGCAGGTATAATTCACCCCTCCACTTT
TRBV21-1,-,-,TRBJ2-4,CASSPSLTWKNIQYF,TGTGCCAGCAGCCCAAGCCTGACTTGGAAAAACATTCAGTACTTC
TRBV27,-,-,TRBJ1-2,CASSLHRDSNYGYTF,TGTGCCAGCAGTCTCCACAGGGATTCGAACTATGGCTACACCTTC
TRBV6-5,-,-,TRBJ1-3,CASQGTTGNTIYF,TGTGCCAGCCAGGGAACGACCGGAAACACCATATATTTT
TRBV30,-,TRBD1,TRBJ1-5,CAWSVPGGRQPQHF,TGTGCCTGGAGTGTACCAGGGGGCAGGCAGCCCCAGCATTTT
TRBV7-9,-,TRBD1,TRBJ1-3,CASSSPRPGTGRRNTIYF,TGTGCCAGCAGCTCGCCACGTCCCGGGACAGGGAGGCGAAACACCATATATTTT
TRBV5-4,few,-,TRBJ2-6,CASSLVHTGANVLTF,TGTGCCAGCAGCTTGGTTCACACTGGGGCCAACGTCCTGACTTTC
TRBV27,-,-,TRBJ1-5,CASSPGGWSNQPQHF,TGTGCCAGCAGTCCGGGGGGATGGAGCAATCAGCCCCAGCATTTT
TRBV7-8,once,TRBD1,TRBJ2-7,CASSLGQGVYEQYF,TGTGCCAGCAGCTTAGGACAGGGGGTTTACGAGCAGTACTTC
TRBV21-1,-,-,TRBJ2-2,CASSKSIAGRIENTGELFF,TGTGCCAGCAGCAAATCAATAGCGGGACGAATAGAGAACACCGGGGAGCTGTTTTTT
TRBV19,-,TRBD2,TRBJ2-2,CATSPLAGASRWTGELFF,TGTGCCACTAGCCCTCTAGCGGGAGCGTCGAGATGGACCGGGGAGCTGTTTTTT
TRBV18,-,TRBD1,TRBJ2-7,CASSPDRGRSEQYF,TGTGCCAGCTCACCCGACAGGGGGCGTAGCGAGCAGTACTTC
TRBV6-5,few,-,TRBJ1-1,CASSYSGGTEAFF,TGTGCCAGCAGTTATTCGGGGGGCACTGAAGCTTTCTTT
TRBV4-2,-,-,TRBJ2-2,CASSQDVGTTGELFF,TGTGCCAGCAGCCAAGATGTCGGGACTACCGGGGAGCTGTTTTTT
TRBV9,-,-,TRBJ1-4,CASSVGGREGEKLFF,TGTGCCAGCAGCGTAGGAGGGAGGGAAGGAGAAAAACTGTTTTTT
TRBV5-1,-,-,TRBJ1-2,CASSPEMGGRNYGYTF,TGCGCCAGCAGCCCGGAGATGGGGGGGAGGAACTATGGCTACACCTTC
TRBV4-2,-,-,TRBJ1-2,CASSQELRQIYGYTF,TGTGCCAGCAGCCAAGAATTGAGGCAGATCTATGGCTACACCTTC
TRBV2,-,-,TRBJ2-5,CASSVSPGVETQYF,TGTGCCAGCAGTGTAAGCCCGGGAGTGGAGACCCAGTACTTC
TRBV6-1,-,-,TRBJ2-7,CASSDIYEQYF,TGTGCCAGCAGTGACATCTACGAGCAGTACTTC
TRBV7-6,-,-,TRBJ2-7,CASSLAPGGTYEQYF,TGTGCCAGCAGCTTAGCGCCAGGTGGCACCTACGAGCAGTACTTC
TRBV5-1,once,-,TRBJ2-5,CATKDSQETQYF,TGCGCCACCAAAGACAGTCAAGAGACCCAGTACTTC
TRBV29-1,-,-,TRBJ2-2,CSVGRGGELFF,TGCAGCGTTGGGCGGGGCGGGGAGCTGTTTTTT
TRBV7-9,-,TRBD1,TRBJ2-7,CASSPPPGQGRYEQYF,TGTGCCAGCAGCCCCCCCCCGGGACAGGGGCGATACGAGCAGTACTTC
TRBV28,once,-,TRBJ1-5,CASSFVGYNQPQHF,TGTGCCAGCAGTTTTGTGGGCTACAATCAGCCCCAGCATTTT
TRBV4-1,-,-,TRBJ1-1,CASSHSSEAFF,TGCGCCAGCAGCCACTCTTCTGAAGCTTTCTTT
TRBV20-1,-,-,TRBJ2-7,CSARDWSEQYF,TGCAGTGCTAGAGATTGGAGTGAGCAGTACTTC
TRBV7-2,-,-,TRBJ2-2,CASSSLNRGGELFF,TGTGCCAGCAGCTCCCTAAATCGGGGCGGGGAGCTGTTTTTT
TRBV29-1,once,TRBD2,TRBJ2-2,CSAEHTRLAGWNTGELFF,TGCAGCGCTGAGCACACCAGACTAGCGGGATGGAACACCGGGGAGCTGTTTTTT
TRBV6-4,-,TRBD2,TRBJ2-2,CASSETSGPTGELFF,TGTGCCAGCAGTGAAACTAGCGGGCCTACCGGGGAGCTGTTTTTT
TRBV15,-,-,TRBJ2-3,CATSRGRDSENTQYF,TGTGCCACCAGCAGAGGCCGGGACTCCGAGAATACGCAGTATTTT
TRBV9,-,TRBD2,TRBJ2-3,CASSGFGTSGSSDTQYF,TGTGCCAGCAGCGGTTTTGGGACTAGCGGGAGCTCAGATACGCAGTATTTT
TRBV6-1,-,TRBD2,TRBJ2-3,CASRTSGRADTQYF,TGTGCCAGCAGGACTAGCGGGAGGGCAGATACGCAGTATTTT